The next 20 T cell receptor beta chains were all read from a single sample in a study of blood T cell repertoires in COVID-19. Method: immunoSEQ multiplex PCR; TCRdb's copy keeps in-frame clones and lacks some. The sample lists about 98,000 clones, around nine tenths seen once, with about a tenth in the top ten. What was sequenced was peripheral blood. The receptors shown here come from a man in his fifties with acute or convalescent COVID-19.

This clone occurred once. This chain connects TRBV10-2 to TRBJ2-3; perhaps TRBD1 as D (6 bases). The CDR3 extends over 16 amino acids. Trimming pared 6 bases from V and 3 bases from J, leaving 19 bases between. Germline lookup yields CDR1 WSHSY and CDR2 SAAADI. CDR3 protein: CASRDPRAGVTDTQYF. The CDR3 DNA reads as TGCGCCAGCAGGGACCCCCGGGCAGGGGTGACAGATACGCAGTATTTT.

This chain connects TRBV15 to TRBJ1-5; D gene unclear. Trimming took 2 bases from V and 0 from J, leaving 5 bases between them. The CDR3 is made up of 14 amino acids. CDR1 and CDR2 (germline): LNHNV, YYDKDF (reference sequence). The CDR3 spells CATSRQVSNQPQHF. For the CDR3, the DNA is TGTGCCACCAGCAGACAGGTTAGCAATCAGCCCCAGCATTTT.

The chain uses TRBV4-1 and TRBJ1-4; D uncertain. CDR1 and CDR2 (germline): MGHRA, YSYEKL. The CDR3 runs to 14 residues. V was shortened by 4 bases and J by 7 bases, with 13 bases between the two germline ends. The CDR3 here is CASSLRGEGEKLFF. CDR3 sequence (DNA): TGCGCCAGCAGCCTCAGAGGTGAAGGTGAAAAACTGTTTTTT.

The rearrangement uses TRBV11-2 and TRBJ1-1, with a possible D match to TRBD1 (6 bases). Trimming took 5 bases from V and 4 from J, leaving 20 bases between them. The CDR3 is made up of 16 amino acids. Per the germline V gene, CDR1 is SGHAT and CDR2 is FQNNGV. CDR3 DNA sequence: TGTGCCAGCAGCCCACACAACTACAGGGAAGGCACTGAAGCTTTCTTT. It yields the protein CASSPHNYREGTEAFF.

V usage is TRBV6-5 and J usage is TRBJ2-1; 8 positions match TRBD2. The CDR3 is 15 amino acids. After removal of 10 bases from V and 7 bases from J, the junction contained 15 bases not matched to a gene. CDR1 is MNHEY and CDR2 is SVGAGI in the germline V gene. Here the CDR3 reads CAIRGGGSGWNEQFF. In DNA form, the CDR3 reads TGTGCCATCCGGGGGGGCGGGAGTGGATGGAATGAGCAGTTCTTC.

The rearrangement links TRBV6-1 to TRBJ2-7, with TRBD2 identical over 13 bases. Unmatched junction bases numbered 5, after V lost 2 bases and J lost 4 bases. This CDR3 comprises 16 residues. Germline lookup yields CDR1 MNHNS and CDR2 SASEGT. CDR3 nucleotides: TGTGCCAGCAGTGAATTAGGGACTAGCGGGATATACGAGCAGTACTTC. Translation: CASSELGTSGIYEQYF.

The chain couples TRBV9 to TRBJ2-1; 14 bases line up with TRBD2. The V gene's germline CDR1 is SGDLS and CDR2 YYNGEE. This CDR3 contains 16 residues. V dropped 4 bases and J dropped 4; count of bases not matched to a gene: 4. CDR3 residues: CASSSRTSGRYNEQFF. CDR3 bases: TGTGCCAGCAGCTCCAGGACTAGCGGGAGGTACAATGAGCAGTTCTTC.

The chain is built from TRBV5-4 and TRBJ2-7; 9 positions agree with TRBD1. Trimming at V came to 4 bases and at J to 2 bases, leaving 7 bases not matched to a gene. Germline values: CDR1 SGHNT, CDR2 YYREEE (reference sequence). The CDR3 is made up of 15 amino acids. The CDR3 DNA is TGTGCCAGCAGCCACGAAGGACAGGGGCCCTACGAGCAGTACTTC. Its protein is CASSHEGQGPYEQYF.

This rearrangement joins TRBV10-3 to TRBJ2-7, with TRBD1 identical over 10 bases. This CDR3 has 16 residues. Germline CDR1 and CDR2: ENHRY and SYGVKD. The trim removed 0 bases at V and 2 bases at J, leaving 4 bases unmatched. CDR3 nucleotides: TGTGCCATCAGTGAGTCGGGACAGGGGTACACCTACGAGCAGTACTTC. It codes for CAISESGQGYTYEQYF.

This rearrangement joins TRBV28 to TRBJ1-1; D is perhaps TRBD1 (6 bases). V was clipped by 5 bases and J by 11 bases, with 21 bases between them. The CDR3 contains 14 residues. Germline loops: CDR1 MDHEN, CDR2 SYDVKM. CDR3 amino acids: CASSLPPIQGGAFF. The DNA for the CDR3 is TGTGCCAGCAGTCTACCTCCTATACAGGGAGGGGCTTTCTTT.

CDR3 DNA sequence: TGTGCCAGCAGCCGAGGCGACGTAAACCAAGAGACCCAGTACTTC. This translates into CASSRGDVNQETQYF. V usage is TRBV14 and J usage is TRBJ2-5; D gene uncertain. Germline CDR1 reads SGHDN; CDR2 reads FVKESK. Between the trimmed V and J ends, which lost 4 bases and 0 bases, there was a span of 12 bases. The CDR3 length is 15 residues.

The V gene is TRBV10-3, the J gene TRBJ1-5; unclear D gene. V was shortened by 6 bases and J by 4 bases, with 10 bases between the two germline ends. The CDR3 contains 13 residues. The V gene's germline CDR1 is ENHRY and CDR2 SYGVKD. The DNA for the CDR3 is TGTGCCATCAGCGTGAGCTGGAATCAGCCCCAGCATTTT. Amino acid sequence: CAISVSWNQPQHF.

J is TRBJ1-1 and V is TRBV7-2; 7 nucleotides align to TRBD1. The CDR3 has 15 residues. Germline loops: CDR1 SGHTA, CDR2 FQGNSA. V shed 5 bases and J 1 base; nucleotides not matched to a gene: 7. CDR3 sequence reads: CASSTSGTANTEAFF. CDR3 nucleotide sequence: TGTGCCAGCAGCACTTCCGGGACAGCGAACACTGAAGCTTTCTTT.

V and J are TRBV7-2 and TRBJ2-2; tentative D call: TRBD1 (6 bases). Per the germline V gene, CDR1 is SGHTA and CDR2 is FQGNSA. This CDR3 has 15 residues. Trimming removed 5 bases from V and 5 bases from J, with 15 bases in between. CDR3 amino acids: CASSTHTTGTGELFF. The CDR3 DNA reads TGTGCCAGCAGCACCCATACAACAGGGACCGGGGAGCTGTTTTTT.

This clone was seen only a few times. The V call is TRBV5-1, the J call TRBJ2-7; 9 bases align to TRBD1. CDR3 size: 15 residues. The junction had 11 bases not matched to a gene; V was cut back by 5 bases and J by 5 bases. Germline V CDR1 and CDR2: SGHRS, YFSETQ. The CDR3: CASREPGQGFHEQYF. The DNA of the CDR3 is TGCGCCAGCAGGGAGCCGGGACAGGGATTCCACGAGCAGTACTTC.

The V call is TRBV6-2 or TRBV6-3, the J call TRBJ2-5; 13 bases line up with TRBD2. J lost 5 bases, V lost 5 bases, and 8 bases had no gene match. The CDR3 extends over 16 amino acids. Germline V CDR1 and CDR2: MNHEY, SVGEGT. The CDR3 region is CASSAGGLAGMETQYF. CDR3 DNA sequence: TGTGCCAGCAGTGCCGGGGGACTAGCGGGAATGGAGACCCAGTACTTC.

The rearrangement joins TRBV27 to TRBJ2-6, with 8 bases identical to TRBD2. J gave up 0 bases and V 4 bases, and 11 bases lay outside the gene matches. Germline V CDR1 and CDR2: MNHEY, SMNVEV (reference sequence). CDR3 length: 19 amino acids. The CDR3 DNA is TGTGCCAGCAGTTCGCCTCTCAGCGGGGGATACTCTGGGGCCAACGTCCTGACTTTC. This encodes CASSSPLSGGYSGANVLTF.

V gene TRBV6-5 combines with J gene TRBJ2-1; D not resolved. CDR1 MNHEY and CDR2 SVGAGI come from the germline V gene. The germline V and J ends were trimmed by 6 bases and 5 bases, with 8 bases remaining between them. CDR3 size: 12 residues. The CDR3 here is CASSGWNNEQFF. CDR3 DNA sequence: TGTGCCAGCAGCGGGTGGAACAATGAGCAGTTCTTC.

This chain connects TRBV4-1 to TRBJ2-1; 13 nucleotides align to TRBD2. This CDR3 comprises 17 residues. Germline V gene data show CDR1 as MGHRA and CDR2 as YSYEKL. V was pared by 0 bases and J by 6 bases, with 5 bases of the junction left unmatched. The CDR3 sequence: CASSQDLWTSGSNEQFF. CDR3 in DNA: TGCGCCAGCAGCCAAGATCTTTGGACTAGCGGGAGCAATGAGCAGTTCTTC.

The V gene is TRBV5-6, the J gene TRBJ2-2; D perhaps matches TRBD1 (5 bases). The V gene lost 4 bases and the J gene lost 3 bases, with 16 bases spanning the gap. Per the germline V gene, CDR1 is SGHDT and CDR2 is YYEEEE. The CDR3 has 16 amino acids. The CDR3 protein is CASSRGARVDTGELFF. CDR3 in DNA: TGTGCCAGCAGCCGCGGCGCCAGGGTCGACACCGGGGAGCTGTTTTTT.